The 18 T cell receptor beta chains reported below all come from one sample, sequenced in a study of T cells after yellow fever vaccination. In TCRdb, the 5' RACE reads were re-called with MiXCR into one record per CDR3 protein. Of 40,000 to 50,000 distinct CDR3 sequences detected, 5% to 7% appear once; the ten largest clones hold 10%. The input for sequencing was PBMCs, either bulk or a sorted T-cell subset (CD4+, CD8+, memory, or dextramer-sorted; not recorded which), taken 45 days after the yellow fever booster vaccination. The origin of the receptors is a man aged 25 to 40 who received the YFV17D yellow fever vaccine.

At least ten counts were recorded for this clonotype. This CDR3 is CASSLTGGGPGTQYF. In nucleotides, the CDR3 is TGTGCCAGCAGTTTGACGGGAGGGGGCCCAGGGACCCAGTACTTC. The chain combines TRBV28 with TRBJ2-5, with D tentatively TRBD2 (8 bases). From germline, CDR1 is MDHEN and CDR2 SYDVKM. The V gene lost 3 bases and the J gene lost 7 bases, with 18 bases spanning the gap. The CDR3 has 15 amino acids. The entire variable domain, with the rest obtained from reference TRBV28 and TRBJ2-5, is as follows: DVKVTQSSRYLVKRTGEKVFLECVQDMDHENMFWYRQDPGLGLRLIYFSYDVKMKEKGDIPEGYSVSREKKERFSLILESASTNQTSMYLCASSLTGGGPGTQYFGPGTRLLVL.

This clonotype appeared many times. The CDR3 protein is CASSLVAGGIDTQYF. The CDR3 DNA reads as TGTGCCAGCAGCTTAGTAGCGGGAGGGATAGATACGCAGTATTTT. V is TRBV7-2 and J is TRBJ2-3; 11 bases fit TRBD2. CDR3 length equals 15 residues. V shed 1 base, J shed 5 bases, and the junction held 2 bases outside the gene matches. CDR1 and CDR2 (germline): SGHTA, FQGNSA. Variable domain in full (rest from reference TRBV7-2 and TRBJ2-3): GAGVSQSPSNKVTEKGKDVELRCDPISGHTALYWYRQSLGQGLEFLIYFQGNSAPDKSGLPSDRFSAERTGGSVSTLTIQRTQQEDSAVYLCASSLVAGGIDTQYFGPGTRLTVL.

This clonotype was observed at least ten times. The V gene is TRBV27, the J gene TRBJ2-5; either TRBD1 or TRBD2 may supply D (5 bases each). The CDR3 totals 14 residues. From germline, CDR1 is MNHEY and CDR2 SMNVEV (reference sequence). Between the trimmed V and J ends, which lost 3 bases and 9 bases, there was a span of 17 bases. This CDR3 is CASSLSGTTLAQYF. Written as DNA, the CDR3 is TGTGCCAGCAGTTTGTCCGGGACCACGTTGGCCCAGTACTTC.

In this sample, this clonotype turned up a few times. The rearrangement joins TRBV4-3 to TRBJ2-1, with 11 bases matching TRBD2. Looked up from germline, CDR1 is LGHNA and CDR2 is YSLEER. The CDR3 is 16 residues long. J lost 4 bases, V lost 3 bases, and 5 bases had no gene match. The CDR3 bases are TGCGCCAGCAGCCAGGGACTAGCGGAGAGTTACAATGAGCAGTTCTTC. Amino acid sequence: CASSQGLAESYNEQFF.

This clonotype has only a few counts. The J gene is TRBJ2-4, the V gene TRBV25-1, with 10 nucleotides matching TRBD1. Per germline, CDR1 MGHDK and CDR2 SYGVNS. The CDR3 extends over 16 amino acids. Trimming took 4 bases from V and 0 from J; bases not matched to a gene: 3. This chain's CDR3 is CASSGGTGEAKNIQYF. CDR3 coding DNA: TGTGCCAGCAGTGGTGGGACAGGGGAAGCCAAAAACATTCAGTACTTC.

This clonotype was seen repeatedly, ten times or more. The chain is built from TRBV7-9 and TRBJ2-2; TRBD2 agrees at 9 bases. The CDR3 is 15 amino acids. Per the germline V gene, CDR1 is SEHNR and CDR2 is FQNEAQ (reference sequence). Unmatched junction bases numbered 5, after V lost 5 bases and J lost 4 bases. This CDR3 is CASSQKREVTGELFF. In nucleotides, the CDR3 is TGTGCCAGCAGCCAGAAGCGGGAGGTCACCGGGGAGCTGTTTTTT.

Remarks on this clonotype: A much larger clone sits a single nucleotide away, making a read error possible. V usage is TRBV6-5 and J usage is TRBJ2-3; 12 nucleotides align to TRBD2. The V gene end was trimmed by 0 bases and the J gene end by 8 bases; junction bases not matched to a gene: 9. Germline-derived CDR1 and CDR2 are MNHEY and SVGAGI. The CDR3 is made up of 17 amino acids. The chain's CDR3 is CASSYSSSGRDLATQYF. The CDR3 nucleotides read TGTGCCAGCAGTTACTCGTCTAGCGGGAGGGACCTAGCTACGCAGTATTTT.

This clonotype has a count of ten or more. The chain links TRBV20-1 to TRBJ2-1, with TRBD2 matching 7 bases. V lost 2 bases and J lost 9; bases outside the gene matches: 13. Looked up from germline, CDR1 is DFQATT and CDR2 is SNEGSKA (reference sequence). This CDR3 region has 15 residues. CDR3: CSARPLREQDGEQFF. The CDR3 region has the DNA TGCAGTGCTAGACCTTTGCGGGAGCAGGATGGTGAGCAGTTCTTC.

As for this clonotype: A much larger clone differs from this one at a single base, so this may be a read error. The chain joins TRBV6-1 to TRBJ2-1; D might be TRBD1 (5 bases). The CDR3 is 14 amino acids. V gave up 6 bases and J gave up 6 bases, with 15 bases separating them. Germline assignment: CDR1 MNHNS and CDR2 SASEGT. This CDR3 reads CASSSVSQGNEQFF. CDR3 nucleotide sequence: TGTGCCAGCAGCTCAGTTAGCCAGGGCAATGAGCAGTTCTTC.

This clonotype was seen repeatedly, ten times or more. The chain joins TRBV6-5 to TRBJ2-7; 10 nucleotides agree with TRBD1. With V trimmed by 2 bases and J by 3 bases, 4 bases remained unmatched. There are 15 residues in the CDR3. The germline CDR1 and CDR2 sequences are MNHEY and SVGAGI. The CDR3 DNA reads as TGTGCCAGCAGTTACCGGGACAGGGGCAACTACGAGCAGTACTTC. Its translation is CASSYRDRGNYEQYF.

This clonotype was seen many times. V is TRBV29-1 and J is TRBJ2-5; no definite D call. The length of the CDR3 is 13 residues. The ends were cut back, 4 bases at V and 4 bases at J, with 13 bases in the middle. Germline CDR1 and CDR2: SQVTM and ANQGSEA. In nucleotides, the CDR3 is TGCAGCGTTGGAGGCATAGGAGTAGAGACCCAGTACTTC. Amino acid sequence: CSVGGIGVETQYF.

This clonotype came up many times. This sequence joins TRBV7-3 and TRBJ2-1; 9 bases align to TRBD2. With 5 bases clipped from V and 9 bases from J, the junction kept 14 bases outside the gene matches. Germline V gene sequence: CDR1 SGHTA, CDR2 FQGTGA. This CDR3 is built from 16 residues. The CDR3 sequence is CASSPEGREGRFEQFF. CDR3 nucleotide sequence: TGTGCCAGCAGCCCTGAAGGGCGGGAGGGCCGATTTGAGCAGTTCTTC. The full variable domain, with the rest looked up from reference TRBV7-3 and TRBJ2-1, is GAGVSQTPSNKVTEKGKYVELRCDPISGHTALYWYRQSLGQGPEFLIYFQGTGAADDSGLPNDRFFAVRPEGSVSTLKIQRTERGDSAVYLCASSPEGREGRFEQFFGPGTRLTVL.

This clonotype turned up a few times. In DNA, the CDR3 is TGTGCCAGCAGTTTACGGCACCAAGGCGGGGAGCTGTTTTTT. Amino acids: CASSLRHQGGELFF. The chain couples TRBV12-3 or TRBV12-4 to TRBJ2-2, with D uncertain. There are 14 residues in the CDR3. Trimming shortened V by 2 bases and J by 7 bases, and 11 bases separated the two germline ends.

This clonotype was seen ten or more times. V usage is TRBV4-2 and J usage is TRBJ2-7; TRBD2 aligns across 8 bases. Germline assignment: CDR1 LGHNA and CDR2 YNFKEQ. With 0 bases clipped from V and 4 bases from J, the junction kept 8 bases outside the gene matches. The CDR3 extends over 16 amino acids. CDR3 amino acids: CASSQDLSTSGYEQYF. The DNA of the CDR3 is TGTGCCAGCAGCCAAGACCTCTCCACTAGCGGTTACGAGCAGTACTTC.

This clonotype was detected ten times or more. The chain links TRBV4-2 to TRBJ2-5, with 8 bases aligning to TRBD1. The germline gives CDR1 LGHNA, CDR2 YNFKEQ. Trimming took 2 bases from V and 5 from J; bases not matched to a gene: 7. The CDR3 is 15 amino acids. CDR3 in amino acids: CASSQNRGAVETQYF. The CDR3 coding sequence is TGTGCCAGCAGCCAAAACAGGGGGGCGGTGGAGACCCAGTACTTC.

This clonotype was counted many times. The V call is TRBV5-5, the J call TRBJ2-2, with a possible D match to TRBD1 (6 bases). V was pared by 6 bases and J by 2 bases, with 14 bases between. CDR1 is SGHKS, CDR2 YYEKEE, per germline (reference sequence). This CDR3 contains 15 residues. CDR3 in DNA: TGTGCCAGCACCCCGGTAGGGGGAAACACCGGGGAGCTGTTTTTT. This sequence encodes CASTPVGGNTGELFF. The full variable domain, in which reference TRBV5-5 and TRBJ2-2 provide the parts outside the CDR3, is DAGVTQSPTHLIKTRGQQVTLRCSPISGHKSVSWYQQVLGQGPQFIFQYYEKEERGRGNFPDRFSARQFPNYSSELNVNALLLGDSALYLCASTPVGGNTGELFFGEGSRLTVL.

The chain carries TRBV20-1 and TRBJ1-2, with D possibly being TRBD1 (6 bases). V lost 1 base, J lost 4 bases, and 22 bases lay in between. The germline CDR1 and CDR2 sequences are DFQATT and SNEGSKA (reference sequence). The CDR3 runs to 17 residues. In nucleotides, the CDR3 is TGCAGTGCTAGAGCGTTCAGGCCACAGGGTGAATTCTATGGCTACACCTTC. Its translation is CSARAFRPQGEFYGYTF.

This clonotype occurred many times. CDR3 coding DNA: TGTGCCATCAGTGAGACCACGGGACTCCAGAATGAGCAGTTCTTC. This encodes CAISETTGLQNEQFF. The rearrangement joins TRBV10-3 to TRBJ2-1; possibly TRBD2 for D (6 bases). V dropped 2 bases and J dropped 7 bases, with 15 bases sitting between them. Per germline, CDR1 ENHRY and CDR2 SYGVKD. This CDR3 region has 15 residues.